This T cell receptor beta chain came from a study of response to subunit inactivated influenza vaccine. MiXCR, run by TCRdb on the RT-PCR reads, gives a single entry per CDR3 protein. The table lists 860,000 or so distinct CDR3 sequences, around 21% of them singletons. Germline values: CDR1 SGHRS, CDR2 YFSETQ. The CDR3 covers 15 residues. V trimming: 2 bases; J trimming: 5 bases; junction bases outside the gene matches: 5. Findings and caveats of the study: Each seasonal influenza vaccination recruits few new T cells, the authors suggested.

Note on this clonotype: Its antigen remains unknown.

The sample in question was PBMCs from blood, obtained roughly 5 days after vaccination. This sequence joins TRBV5-1 and TRBJ2-3; 10 nucleotides line up with TRBD2. The receptor was isolated from a middle-aged man who received an inactivated influenza vaccine. Here the CDR3 reads CASSFSGRYGDTQYF. CDR3 coding DNA: TGCGCCAGCAGCTTTAGCGGGAGGTATGGAGATACGCAGTATTTT.